This T cell receptor beta chain was obtained from a study of T cells in Graves' hyperthyroidism and ophthalmopathy. This clonotype appeared a few times. Amplification yielded TCR beta CDR3 regions, with RNA transcripts as the source. The TCR CDR3 was amplified in a first-round RT-PCR using the HTBI primer set. TCRdb passed the multiplex PCR reads through MiXCR, listing each CDR3 protein once. The sample includes about 530,000 distinct CDR3 sequences, 15% to 20% of them seen just once. This sequence originates from a young woman with Graves' ophthalmopathy. Sample: blood.

The CDR3 loop is CASSSGGVRQQFF. The CDR3 DNA sequence: TGTGCCAGCAGTTCTGGAGGGGTAAGGCAGCAGTTCTTC. The chain carries TRBV27 and TRBJ2-1; TRBD2 is a possible D gene (6 bases). The ends were cut back, 4 bases at V and 11 bases at J, with 15 bases in the middle. Germline lookup yields CDR1 MNHEY and CDR2 SMNVEV (reference sequence). The CDR3 is made up of 13 amino acids.